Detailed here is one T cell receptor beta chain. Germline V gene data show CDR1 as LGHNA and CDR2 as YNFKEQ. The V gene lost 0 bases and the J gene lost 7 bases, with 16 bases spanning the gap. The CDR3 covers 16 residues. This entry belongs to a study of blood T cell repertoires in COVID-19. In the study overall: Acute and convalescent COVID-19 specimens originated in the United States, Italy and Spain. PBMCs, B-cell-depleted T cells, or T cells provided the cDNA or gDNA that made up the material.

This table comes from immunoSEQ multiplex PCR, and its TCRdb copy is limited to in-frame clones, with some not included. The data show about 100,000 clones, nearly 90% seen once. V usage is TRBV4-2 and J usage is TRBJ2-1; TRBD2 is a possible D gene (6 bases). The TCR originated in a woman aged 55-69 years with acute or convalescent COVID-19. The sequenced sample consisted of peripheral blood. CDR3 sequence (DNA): TGTGCCAGCAGCCAAGAAGGGGCGACTAGACCAAATGAGCAGTTCTTC. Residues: CASSQEGATRPNEQFF.